The sequence of this T cell receptor (beta chain) was determined in a study of monozygotic twins with inflammatory bowel disease. TCRdb reanalyzed the 5' RACE reads, giving one entry per CDR3 protein sequence and no DNA. The sample includes fewer than 550,000 distinct CDR3 sequences. Germline V gene sequence: CDR1 SGHDT, CDR2 YYEEEE. The CDR3 consists of 17 residues. With no T cell sorting beforehand, total RNA was isolated from whole blood. The chain is built from TRBV5-6 and TRBJ2-3; as DNA is missing, the TRBD1 call by TCRdb cannot be tested. This receptor was obtained from a human donor with ulcerative colitis or Crohn's disease, or a healthy co-twin of an affected twin (not recorded which). The sequenced material came from blood. The CDR3 loop reads CASSLSMGGVWADTQYF.